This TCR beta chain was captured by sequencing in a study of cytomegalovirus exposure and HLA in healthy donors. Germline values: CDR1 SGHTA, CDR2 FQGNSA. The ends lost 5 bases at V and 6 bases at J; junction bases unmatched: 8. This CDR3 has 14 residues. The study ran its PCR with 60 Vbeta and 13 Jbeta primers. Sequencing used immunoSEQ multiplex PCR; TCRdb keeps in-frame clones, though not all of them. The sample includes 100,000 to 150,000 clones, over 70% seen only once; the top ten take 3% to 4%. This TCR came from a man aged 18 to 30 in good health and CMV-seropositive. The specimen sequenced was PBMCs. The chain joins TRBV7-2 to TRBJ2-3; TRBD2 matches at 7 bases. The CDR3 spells CASSRRGGDDTQYF. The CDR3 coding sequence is TGTGCCAGCAGCCGTCGGGGAGGGGACGATACGCAGTATTTT. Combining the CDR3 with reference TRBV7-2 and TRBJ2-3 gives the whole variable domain GAGVSQSPSNKVTEKGKDVELRCDPISGHTALYWYRQSLGQGLEFLIYFQGNSAPDKSGLPSDRFSAERTGGSVSTLTIQRTQQEDSAVYLCASSRRGGDDTQYFGPGTRLTVL.